This T cell receptor beta chain came from a study of cytomegalovirus exposure and HLA in healthy donors. The study's findings and limits: A link between a missense DCLRE1C variant and TCR beta V- and J-gene trimming emerged from a later analysis. In a later analysis, HLA-associated TCR beta chains were more clonally expanded than equally common others. CMV serostatus was the sole immune exposure information available.

Germline values: CDR1 SGHNT, CDR2 YYREEE (reference sequence). CDR3 size: 15 residues. The J segment lost 5 bases and the V segment lost 5 bases, leaving 6 bases of the junction unmatched. Of note for this clone: Its antigen is undetermined.

It was with 60 Vbeta and 13 Jbeta primers that the PCR ran. TCRdb keeps only in-frame clones here, not all; method: immunoSEQ multiplex PCR. The table has roughly 150,000 clones, around 80% seen once. This chain links TRBV5-4 with TRBJ2-3; 12 positions match TRBD2. The sequence came from a woman in her thirties or forties in good health and CMV-seronegative. Input material: PBMCs. The CDR3 loop reads CASSFGLAGQDTQYF. The CDR3 DNA reads as TGTGCCAGCAGTTTCGGACTAGCGGGACAAGATACGCAGTATTTT.